The 27 T cell receptor beta chains below were found in one sample sequenced in a study of T cell clonality in common variable immunodeficiency. Data came from immunoSEQ multiplex PCR; TCRdb stores just in-frame clones and leaves some out. Reported are 80,000 or so clones, none seen only once; the ten largest carry 0.8%. The sequencing input was peripheral blood mononuclear cells. The source is a person between 18 and 75 years old in good health.

This clone was recorded many times. The read ends 3 residues before the CDR3 terminus; that terminus is restored from the germline J gene. The gene calls are TRBV20-1 and TRBJ2-1; D is uncertain. V was pared by 1 base and J by 8 bases, with 12 bases between. Germline V gives CDR1 DFQATT, CDR2 SNEGSKA (reference sequence). The CDR3 has 13 amino acids. The DNA read from the CDR3 is TGCAGTGCTAGAGTTTTCCCCCTGTATGAG. Translated, it gives CSARVFPLYE. The full CDR3 is CSARVFPLYEQFF.

This clone was counted at least ten times. The CDR3 loop reads CASSGSGRTQETQYF. The sequenced part of the CDR3 DNA is TGTGCCAGCAGCGGCTCCGGGAGGACTCAAGAGACC. V is TRBV12-3 or TRBV12-4 and J is TRBJ2-5; 7 positions match TRBD2. The CDR3 end is not reached by the read, which stops 3 residues before it; the germline J gene fills it in. The CDR3 is made up of 15 amino acids. Germline trimming cut 6 bases from V and 2 bases from J; bases unmatched to any gene: 9.

This clone was seen ten or more times. The CDR3 goes on 3 residues after the read ends, and that part is filled in from the germline J gene. J is TRBJ2-7 and V is TRBV20-1, with 12 bases identical to TRBD1. V was pared by 2 bases and J by 3 bases, with 5 bases of the junction left unmatched. CDR3 length equals 15 residues. Germline V gives CDR1 DFQATT, CDR2 SNEGSKA (reference sequence). The covered CDR3 bases are TGCAGTGCTAGACCGGGGACAGGGGGCAGCTACGAG. Amino acid sequence: CSARPGTGGSYE. The complete CDR3 protein is CSARPGTGGSYEQYF.

This clone was counted many times. One end of the junction does not line up with germline, which may come from a read error. With the read ending 3 residues before the CDR3 end, the germline J gene is used to fill in that end. This rearrangement joins TRBV4-2 to TRBJ2-3; perhaps TRBD2 as D (5 bases). This CDR3 comprises 15 residues. Germline CDR1 and CDR2: LGHNA and YNFKEQ. CDR3 DNA (partial): TGCGCCAGCAGCCCCCCCGGCGGGCACACAGATACG. Encoded protein: CASSPPGGHTDT. The CDR3 reads in full as CASSPPGGHTDTQYF.

This clone occurred many times. Here the CDR3 reads CASNPGQGDSYEQYF. Partial CDR3 DNA: TGTGCCAGTAACCCCGGACAGGGGGACTCCTACGAG. V is TRBV19 and J is TRBJ2-7; 10 bases fit TRBD1. The read terminates 3 residues before the CDR3 end, so the remaining end is supplied by the germline J gene. In germline, CDR1 is LNHDA, CDR2 SQIVND (reference sequence). The junction had 6 bases not matched to a gene; V was cut back by 7 bases and J by 0 bases. CDR3 length: 15 amino acids. Combining the CDR3 with reference TRBV19 and TRBJ2-7 gives the whole variable domain DGGITQSPKYLFRKEGQNVTLSCEQNLNHDAMYWYRQDPGQGLRLIYYSQIVNDFQKGDIAEGYSVSREKKESFPLTVTSAQKNPTAFYLCASNPGQGDSYEQYFGPGTRLTVT.

Notes on this clone: Compared with germline, one end of the junction differs, possibly owing to a read error. Coverage ceases 3 residues before the CDR3 finishes, and the germline J gene fills in the end. Other DNA sequences within the sample encode an identical CDR3. This chain links TRBV6-2 or TRBV6-3 with TRBJ1-6; 7 nucleotides align to TRBD1. Germline CDR1 is MNHEY and CDR2 is SVGEGT. This CDR3 contains 16 residues. CDR3 DNA (partial): TGTGCTAGCAGTTCCAGACAGGGATCTATGGATTCACCC. It encodes CASSSRQGSMDSP. The whole CDR3 is CASSSRQGSMDSPLHF.

This clone was seen ten or more times. The sequence runs out 3 residues before the end of the CDR3; the remainder is reconstructed from the germline J gene. The rearrangement joins TRBV30 to TRBJ2-1, with D maybe TRBD1 (5 bases). V lost 1 base and J lost 8, with 15 bases in between. There are 14 residues in the CDR3. Germline CDR1 GTSNPN, CDR2 SVGIG (reference sequence). CDR3 sequence reads: CAWSEGLRSDEQFF. The sequenced part of the CDR3 DNA is TGTGCCTGGAGTGAGGGGTTGAGGAGCGATGAG.

This clone was recorded at least ten times. The read ends 3 residues early relative to the CDR3; the germline J gene fills the gap. This sequence joins TRBV14 and TRBJ2-1; 7 nucleotides align to TRBD1. The germline V gene has CDR1 SGHDN and CDR2 FVKESK. The CDR3 totals 17 residues. V was pared by 4 bases and J by 3 bases, with 12 bases of the junction left unmatched. The CDR3 bases that were read are TGTGCCAGCAGCCCCCAGGGGGAGCGACTTTTCTACAATGAG. Protein sequence: CASSPQGERLFYNE. The full-length CDR3 reads as CASSPQGERLFYNEQFF. The complete variable domain, with remaining parts taken from reference TRBV14 and TRBJ2-1, reads EAGVTQFPSHSVIEKGQTVTLRCDPISGHDNLYWYRRVMGKEIKFLLHFVKESKQDESGMPNNRFLAERTGGTYSTLKVQPAELEDSGVYFCASSPQGERLFYNEQFFGPGTRLTVL.

This clone was detected many times. From the germline J gene comes the end of the CDR3, since the read stops 3 residues before it. The V and J genes are TRBV5-1 and TRBJ2-7, with 8 positions matching TRBD1. The CDR3 is 14 amino acids. The V gene end was trimmed by 2 bases and the J gene end by 4 bases; junction bases not matched to a gene: 5. CDR1 and CDR2 (germline): SGHRS, YFSETQ. The chain's CDR3 is CASSLVTGGYEQYF. Incomplete CDR3 DNA: TGCGCCAGCAGCTTAGTTACAGGGGGGTACGAG.

This clone was picked up many times. The observed sequence ends 3 residues before the CDR3 terminus, with the missing tail filled in from the germline J gene. This chain links TRBV7-8 with TRBJ2-6, with TRBD2 matching over 9 bases. Germline lookup yields CDR1 SGHVS and CDR2 FQNEAQ. The V segment lost 8 bases and the J segment 0 bases; nucleotides outside the gene matches: 11. The CDR3 totals 18 residues. CDR3 DNA, as far as it was read: TGTGCCAGCGGCATGGGGATAGCGGGGGTCTCTGGGGCCAACGTC. It specifies CASGMGIAGVSGANV. The whole CDR3 region reads CASGMGIAGVSGANVLTF.

This clone appeared many times. Read coverage stops 3 residues before the CDR3 terminus; the germline J gene supplies the remainder. The chain uses TRBV29-1 and TRBJ2-1, with 10 bases aligning to TRBD2. The CDR3 runs to 16 residues. Germline trimming cut 6 bases from V and 8 bases from J; bases unmatched to any gene: 16. Looked up from germline, CDR1 is SQVTM and CDR2 is ANQGSEA. The CDR3 spells CSVGGAGGRVSDEQFF. The DNA read from the CDR3 is TGCAGCGTAGGAGGAGCGGGAGGGCGGGTTTCGGATGAG.

This clone was detected many times. The CDR3 end falls 3 residues outside the read, so it is completed with the germline J gene. V gene TRBV28 combines with J gene TRBJ2-7; 7 bases line up with TRBD1. The junction had 8 bases not matched to a gene; V was cut back by 6 bases and J by 3 bases. Germline V gives CDR1 MDHEN, CDR2 SYDVKM. This CDR3 is 14 amino acids long. The CDR3 DNA, read in part, is TGTGCCAGCAGCGTATCGGGACAGAACTACGAG. The encoded protein is CASSVSGQNYE. The CDR3 in full is CASSVSGQNYEQYF.

Many counts were recorded for this clone. The CDR3 bases that were read are TGCAGTGTCAAGACAGGGGGCACAGATACG. Encoded protein: CSVKTGGTDT. The full CDR3 sequence reads CSVKTGGTDTQYF. This chain links TRBV20-1 with TRBJ2-3; TRBD1 matches at 8 bases. The read terminates 3 residues before the CDR3 end, so the remaining end is supplied by the germline J gene. With V trimmed by 7 bases and J by 1 base, 4 bases remained unmatched. CDR1 DFQATT and CDR2 SNEGSKA come from the germline V gene (reference sequence). The CDR3 is 13 amino acids.

This clone was found many times. CDR3 DNA, as far as it was read: TGTGCCAGCAGCTTAGAGGCGGGGCGTTCTGAA. This encodes CASSLEAGRSE. In full, the CDR3 is CASSLEAGRSEAFF. The chain recombines TRBV7-2 with TRBJ1-1; the D gene is possibly TRBD1 (5 bases). Read coverage stops 3 residues before the CDR3 terminus; the germline J gene supplies the remainder. CDR1 and CDR2 from the germline V gene are SGHTA and FQGNSA. This CDR3 region has 14 residues. Trimming took 1 base from V and 6 from J, leaving 12 bases between them.

This clone was picked up many times. Read coverage stops 3 residues before the CDR3 terminus; the germline J gene supplies the remainder. The genes are TRBV5-1 and TRBJ1-1, with TRBD1 matching 8 bases. The germline V gene encodes CDR1 SGHRS and CDR2 YFSETQ. The V segment lost 4 bases and the J segment 7 bases; nucleotides outside the gene matches: 6. This CDR3 spans 13 amino acids. CDR3 sequence: CASSPDRAYEAFF. The CDR3 DNA, read in part, is TGCGCCAGCAGCCCGGACAGGGCCTATGAA.

This clone came up many times. Here the CDR3 reads CASSTRLAGVLDTQYF. The CDR3 bases that were read are TGTGCCAGTAGTACAAGACTAGCGGGAGTTTTAGATACG. V gene TRBV19 combines with J gene TRBJ2-3; 12 positions agree with TRBD2. The observed sequence ends 3 residues before the CDR3 terminus, with the missing tail filled in from the germline J gene. With V trimmed by 4 bases and J by 5 bases, 7 bases remained unmatched. Looked up from germline, CDR1 is LNHDA and CDR2 is SQIVND (reference sequence). The CDR3 spans 16 residues.

This clone was seen more than once but under ten times. The sequenced fragment ends 3 residues before the CDR3 boundary, so the rest is inferred from the germline J gene. The V call is TRBV11-2, the J call TRBJ2-7; 9 bases align to TRBD2. Germline loops: CDR1 SGHAT, CDR2 FQNNGV. The CDR3 is made up of 15 amino acids. Trimming removed 2 bases from V and 2 bases from J; junction bases left unmatched: 4. The sequenced CDR3 bases are TGTGCCAGCAGCTTATCGCGGGAGGGTCCCTACGAG. Translation: CASSLSREGPYE. The full CDR3 is CASSLSREGPYEQYF.

At least ten counts were recorded for this clone. The CDR3 goes on 3 residues after the read ends, and that part is filled in from the germline J gene. This chain joins TRBV7-3 and TRBJ1-5, with D possibly TRBD1 on 6 matching bases. V lost 5 bases and J lost 9, with 17 bases in between. The CDR3 sequence is 14 residues long. CDR1 and CDR2 (germline): SGHTA, FQGTGA. The CDR3 region is CASSASGTSLPQHF. The covered CDR3 bases are TGTGCCAGCAGCGCATCCGGGACATCGTTGCCC. Full variable domain (outside the CDR3, taken from reference TRBV7-3 and TRBJ1-5): GAGVSQTPSNKVTEKGKYVELRCDPISGHTALYWYRQSLGQGPEFLIYFQGTGAADDSGLPNDRFFAVRPEGSVSTLKIQRTERGDSAVYLCASSASGTSLPQHFGDGTRLSIL.

In this sample, this clone turned up many times. The CDR3 end is not reached by the read, which stops 3 residues before it; the germline J gene fills it in. This chain joins TRBV7-8 and TRBJ1-2, with D possibly matching TRBD1 (5 bases). This CDR3 is 15 amino acids long. From germline, CDR1 is SGHVS and CDR2 FQNEAQ. V lost 5 bases and J 4 bases, leaving 17 bases between the germline ends. The DNA read from the CDR3 is TGTGCCAGCAGCATCGACCTTAACGGGGGCTATGGC. This sequence encodes CASSIDLNGGYG. The whole CDR3 protein is CASSIDLNGGYGYTF. Full variable domain (rest looked up from reference TRBV7-8 and TRBJ1-2): GAGVSQSPRYKVAKRGQDVALRCDPISGHVSLFWYQQALGQGPEFLTYFQNEAQLDKSGLPSDRFFAERPEGSVSTLKIQRTQQEDSAVYLCASSIDLNGGYGYTFGSGTRLTVV.

This clone has at least ten counts. The read is 3 residues too short to cover the CDR3 end, so that end is filled in from the germline J gene. The chain joins TRBV13 to TRBJ2-7; TRBD1 agrees at 8 bases. The J segment lost 3 bases and the V segment lost 1 base, leaving 8 bases of the junction unmatched. CDR1 is PRHDT and CDR2 is FYEKMQ in the germline V gene (reference sequence). The CDR3 runs 16 residues. CDR3 amino acids: CASSLDTGTGDYEQYF. The part of the CDR3 DNA that was read is TGTGCCAGCAGCTTAGACACCGGGACAGGAGACTACGAG.

This clone was seen at least ten times. The CDR3 protein is CSVEGQDYGYTF. The sequenced part of the CDR3 DNA is TGCAGCGTTGAAGGGCAGGACTATGGC. This chain uses TRBV29-1 with TRBJ1-2; D gene uncertain. The read terminates 3 residues ahead of where the CDR3 ends, so the germline J gene completes it. Trimming left V 1 base short and J 3 bases short, with 6 bases between. Germline V gives CDR1 SQVTM, CDR2 ANQGSEA. This CDR3 comprises 12 residues.

Many counts were recorded for this clone. The missing CDR3 end, 3 residues past where the read stops, is filled in from the germline J gene. The chain uses TRBV20-1 and TRBJ1-2; D perhaps matches TRBD1 (6 bases). Germline CDR1 DFQATT, CDR2 SNEGSKA (reference sequence). V lost 6 bases and J lost 0, with 11 bases in between. This CDR3 spans 13 amino acids. The CDR3 DNA, read in part, is TGCAGTGCCGCGGAGGGGGCTAACTATGGC. It is translated as CSAAEGANYG. The full CDR3 is CSAAEGANYGYTF.

This clone was detected many times. Sequencing ends 3 residues short of the CDR3 end; the germline J gene provides the rest. This sequence joins TRBV19 and TRBJ2-1; tentative D call: TRBD1 (6 bases). The V and J ends lost 0 bases and 4 bases respectively, with 10 bases between them. The CDR3 runs 15 residues. Germline lookup yields CDR1 LNHDA and CDR2 SQIVND (reference sequence). This chain's CDR3 is CASSIEDSPYNEQFF. The DNA read from the CDR3 is TGTGCCAGTAGTATAGAGGACAGCCCATACAATGAG. The full variable domain, rest sourced from reference TRBV19 and TRBJ2-1, is DGGITQSPKYLFRKEGQNVTLSCEQNLNHDAMYWYRQDPGQGLRLIYYSQIVNDFQKGDIAEGYSVSREKKESFPLTVTSAQKNPTAFYLCASSIEDSPYNEQFFGPGTRLTVL.

Remarks on this clone: Read sequence stops 3 residues before the CDR3 end, and the germline J gene provides the missing end. This sequence joins TRBV19 and TRBJ2-4, with 9 bases fitting TRBD1. Germline V gene lookup returns CDR1 LNHDA and CDR2 SQIVND (reference sequence). The CDR3 sequence is 15 residues long. Partial CDR3 DNA: TGTGCCAGTAGTATACGAGGACAGGGGAGCTATGGT. Amino acid sequence: CASSIRGQGSYG. The whole CDR3 region reads CASSIRGQGSYGQYF.

This clone has a count of ten or more. The CDR3 end lies 3 residues beyond the end of the read and is filled in from the germline J gene. The rearrangement uses TRBV6-2 or TRBV6-3 and TRBJ2-3, with 13 bases matching TRBD2. Germline CDR1 reads MNHEY; CDR2 reads SVGEGT. J lost 6 bases, V lost 8 bases, and 14 bases had no gene match. The CDR3 has 17 amino acids. CDR3: CASAFTWTSGSGDTQYF. CDR3 bases read: TGTGCCAGCGCATTTACCTGGACTAGCGGGAGTGGGGATACG.

This clone was detected many times. The covered CDR3 bases are TGCAGTGCGAGACTACAGGGCGGCGAG. It yields the protein CSARLQGGE. The whole CDR3 protein is CSARLQGGEQYF. The genes are TRBV20-1 and TRBJ2-7; a possible D gene is TRBD1 (6 bases). The CDR3 end lies 3 residues beyond the end of the read and is filled in from the germline J gene. The V gene's germline CDR1 is DFQATT and CDR2 SNEGSKA (reference sequence). The CDR3 runs 12 residues. V lost 6 bases, J lost 6 bases, and 15 bases lay in between.

This clone appeared many times. Read sequence stops 3 residues before the CDR3 end, and the germline J gene provides the missing end. V gene TRBV7-2 combines with J gene TRBJ1-5; D might be TRBD1 (6 bases). Trimming left V 2 bases short and J 2 bases short, with 7 bases between. Germline V gene lookup returns CDR1 SGHTA and CDR2 FQGNSA. There are 14 residues in the CDR3. The CDR3 sequence: CASSLRQGNQPQHF. The sequenced CDR3 bases are TGTGCCAGCAGCTTACGACAGGGCAATCAGCCC.